The entry below gives a single TCR beta chain sequence along with its context. The data belong to a study of T cell responses to AZD1222 COVID-19 vaccine. Germline CDR1 reads SGDLS; CDR2 reads YYNGEE. V shed 2 bases and J shed 0 bases, with 11 bases lying between them. This CDR3 has 15 residues. The table came from immunoSEQ multiplex PCR; TCRdb's copy has only in-frame clones and leaves some out. The sample records 130,000 to 150,000 clones, 92% being singletons. The rearrangement joins TRBV9 to TRBJ1-1; a possible D gene is TRBD1 (6 bases). This clonotype was obtained from an adult in good health. The sequencing used peripheral blood, collected on day 0 of AZD1222 vaccination. DNA for the CDR3: TGTGCCAGCAGCGTCCACAGGGATATGAACACTGAAGCTTTCTTT. Its translation is CASSVHRDMNTEAFF.